This TCR beta chain was recovered during a study of blood T cell repertoires in COVID-19. Study at large: Whether acute or convalescent, the COVID-19 samples came from the United States, Italy and Spain. Sample material is recorded as cDNA or gDNA derived from T cells, B-cell-depleted T cells, or PBMCs.

Participants were aged about 18 to 100 years from around 24 US areas. Researchers sorted participants into cohorts using their self-reported clinical history. Method: immunoSEQ multiplex PCR; TCRdb's copy keeps in-frame clones and lacks some. The table includes almost 250,000 clones, roughly 89% detected once. Note on this clone: The sample holds other DNA sequences that translate to the same CDR3.

The receptor was derived from a woman aged 30 to 39 who had recovered from COVID-19. The sequenced sample was PBMCs or T cells enriched from blood (not recorded which).

DNA for the CDR3: TGTGCCAGCAGTCGGGACTATCCCTACGAGCAGTACTTC. It translates to CASSRDYPYEQYF. The gene calls are TRBV27 and TRBJ2-7; 7 bases map to TRBD2. Trimming removed 5 bases from V and 2 bases from J; junction bases left unmatched: 3. This CDR3 comprises 13 residues. In germline, CDR1 is MNHEY, CDR2 SMNVEV (reference sequence).